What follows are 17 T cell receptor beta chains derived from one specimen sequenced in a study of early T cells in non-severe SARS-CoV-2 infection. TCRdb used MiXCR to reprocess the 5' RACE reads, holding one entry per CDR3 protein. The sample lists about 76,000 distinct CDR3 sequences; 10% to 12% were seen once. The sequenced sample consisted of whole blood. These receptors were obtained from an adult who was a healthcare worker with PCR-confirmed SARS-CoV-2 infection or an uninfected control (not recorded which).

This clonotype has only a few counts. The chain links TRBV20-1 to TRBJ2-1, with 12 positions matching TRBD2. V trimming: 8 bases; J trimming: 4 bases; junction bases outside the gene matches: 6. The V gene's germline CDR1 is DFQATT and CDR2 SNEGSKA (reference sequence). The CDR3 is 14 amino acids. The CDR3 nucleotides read TGCAGTCTACTAGCGGGGGGCCATTACAATGAGCAGTTCTTC. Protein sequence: CSLLAGGHYNEQFF.

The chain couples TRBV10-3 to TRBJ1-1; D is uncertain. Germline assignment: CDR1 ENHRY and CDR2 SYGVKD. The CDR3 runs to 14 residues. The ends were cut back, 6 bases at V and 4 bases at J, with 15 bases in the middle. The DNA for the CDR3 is TGTGCCATCAGAAGGTCAGGCCCTGGCACTGAAGCTTTCTTT. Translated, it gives CAIRRSGPGTEAFF.

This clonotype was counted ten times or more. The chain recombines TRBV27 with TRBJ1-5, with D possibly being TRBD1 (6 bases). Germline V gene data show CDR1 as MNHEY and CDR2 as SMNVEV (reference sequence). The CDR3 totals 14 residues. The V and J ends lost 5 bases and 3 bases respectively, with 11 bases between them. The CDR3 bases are TGTGCCAGCAGTGCCAGGGGCATCAATCAGCCCCAGCATTTT. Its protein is CASSARGINQPQHF.

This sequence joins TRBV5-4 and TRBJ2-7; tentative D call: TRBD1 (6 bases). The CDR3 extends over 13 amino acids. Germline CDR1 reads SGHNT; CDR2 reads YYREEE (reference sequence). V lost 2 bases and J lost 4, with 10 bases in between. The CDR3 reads CASSLQGVYEQYF. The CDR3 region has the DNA TGTGCCAGCAGCTTACAGGGAGTATACGAGCAGTACTTC.

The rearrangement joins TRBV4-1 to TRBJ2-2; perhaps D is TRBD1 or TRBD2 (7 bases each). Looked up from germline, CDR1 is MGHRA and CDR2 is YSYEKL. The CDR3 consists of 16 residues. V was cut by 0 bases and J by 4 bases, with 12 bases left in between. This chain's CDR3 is CASSQDAGGGTGELFF. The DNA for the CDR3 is TGCGCCAGCAGCCAAGATGCAGGGGGGGGCACCGGGGAGCTGTTTTTT.

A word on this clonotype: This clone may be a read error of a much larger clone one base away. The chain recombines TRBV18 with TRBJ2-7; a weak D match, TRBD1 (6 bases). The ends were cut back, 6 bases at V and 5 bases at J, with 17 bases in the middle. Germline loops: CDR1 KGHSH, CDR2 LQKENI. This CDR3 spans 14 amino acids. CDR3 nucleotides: TGTGCCAGCTCGGGGAGACAGGAGCAAAACGAGCAGTACTTC. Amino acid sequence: CASSGRQEQNEQYF.

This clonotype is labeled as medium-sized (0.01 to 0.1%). The CDR3 sequence: CATEGYTF. The CDR3 bases are TGTGCCACGGAAGGCTACACCTTC. This sequence joins TRBV12-3 or TRBV12-4 and TRBJ1-2; D gene ambiguous. The CDR3 has 8 residues. Trimming removed 10 bases from V and 8 bases from J, with 5 bases in between.

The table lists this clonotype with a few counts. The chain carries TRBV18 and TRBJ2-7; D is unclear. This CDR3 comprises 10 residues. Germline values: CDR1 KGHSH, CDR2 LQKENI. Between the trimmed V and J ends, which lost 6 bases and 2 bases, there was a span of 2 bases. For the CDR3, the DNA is TGTGCCAGCTCGCCCTACGAGCAGTACTTC. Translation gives CASSPYEQYF.

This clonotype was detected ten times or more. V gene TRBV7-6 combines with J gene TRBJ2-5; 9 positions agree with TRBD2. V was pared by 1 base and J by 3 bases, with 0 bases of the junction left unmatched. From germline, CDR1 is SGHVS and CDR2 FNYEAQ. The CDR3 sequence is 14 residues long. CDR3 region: CASSLVAGEETQYF. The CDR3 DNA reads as TGTGCCAGCAGCTTAGTAGCGGGGGAAGAGACCCAGTACTTC.

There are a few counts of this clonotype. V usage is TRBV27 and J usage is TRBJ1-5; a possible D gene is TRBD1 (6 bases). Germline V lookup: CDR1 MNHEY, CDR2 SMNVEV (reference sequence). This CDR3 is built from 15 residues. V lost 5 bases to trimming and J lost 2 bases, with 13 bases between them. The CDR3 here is CASSRSRGGNQPQHF. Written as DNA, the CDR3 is TGTGCCAGCAGTAGGTCCAGGGGCGGCAATCAGCCCCAGCATTTT.

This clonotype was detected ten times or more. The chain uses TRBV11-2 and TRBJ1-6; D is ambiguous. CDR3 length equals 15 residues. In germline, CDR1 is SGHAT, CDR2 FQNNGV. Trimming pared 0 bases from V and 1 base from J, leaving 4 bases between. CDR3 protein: CASSLEGSYNSPLHF. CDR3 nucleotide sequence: TGTGCCAGCAGCTTAGAGGGTTCCTATAATTCACCCCTCCACTTT.

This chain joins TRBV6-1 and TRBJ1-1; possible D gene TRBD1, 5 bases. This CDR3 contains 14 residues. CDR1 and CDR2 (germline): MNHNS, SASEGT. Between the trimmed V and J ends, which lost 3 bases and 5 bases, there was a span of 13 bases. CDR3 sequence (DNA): TGTGCCAGCAGTGAGGACACCGGGGGGACTGAAGCTTTCTTT. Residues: CASSEDTGGTEAFF.

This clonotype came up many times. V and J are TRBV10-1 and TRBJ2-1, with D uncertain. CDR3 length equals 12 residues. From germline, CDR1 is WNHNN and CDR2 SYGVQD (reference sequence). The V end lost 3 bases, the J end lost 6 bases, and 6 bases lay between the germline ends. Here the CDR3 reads CASSDWANEQFF. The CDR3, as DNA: TGCGCCAGCAGTGATTGGGCCAATGAGCAGTTCTTC.

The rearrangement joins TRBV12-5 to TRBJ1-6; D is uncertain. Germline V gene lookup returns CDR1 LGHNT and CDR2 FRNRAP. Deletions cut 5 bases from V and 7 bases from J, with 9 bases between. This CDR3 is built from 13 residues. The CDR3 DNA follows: TGTGCTAGTGGTCTACGGCAAAATTCACCCCTCCACTTT. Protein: CASGLRQNSPLHF.

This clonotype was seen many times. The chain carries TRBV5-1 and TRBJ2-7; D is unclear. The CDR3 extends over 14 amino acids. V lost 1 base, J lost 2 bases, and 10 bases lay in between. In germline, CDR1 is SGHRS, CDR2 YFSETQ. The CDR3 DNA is TGCGCCAGCAGCTTGTCCCCGGGTACCTACGAGCAGTACTTC. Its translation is CASSLSPGTYEQYF.

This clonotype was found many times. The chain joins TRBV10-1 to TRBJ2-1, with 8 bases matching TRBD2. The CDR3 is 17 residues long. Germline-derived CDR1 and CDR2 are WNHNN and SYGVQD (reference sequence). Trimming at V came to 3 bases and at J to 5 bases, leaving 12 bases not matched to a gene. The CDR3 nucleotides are TGCGCCAGCAGTGAACTACGGGTAGCGGGGCCTGACAATGAGCAGTTCTTC. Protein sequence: CASSELRVAGPDNEQFF.

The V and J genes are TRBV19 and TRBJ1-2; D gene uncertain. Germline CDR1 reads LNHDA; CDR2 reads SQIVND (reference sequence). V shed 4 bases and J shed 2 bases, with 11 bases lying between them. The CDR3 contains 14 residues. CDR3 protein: CASSSLLGNYGYTF. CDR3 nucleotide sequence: TGTGCCAGTAGTAGTCTCTTGGGGAACTATGGCTACACCTTC.